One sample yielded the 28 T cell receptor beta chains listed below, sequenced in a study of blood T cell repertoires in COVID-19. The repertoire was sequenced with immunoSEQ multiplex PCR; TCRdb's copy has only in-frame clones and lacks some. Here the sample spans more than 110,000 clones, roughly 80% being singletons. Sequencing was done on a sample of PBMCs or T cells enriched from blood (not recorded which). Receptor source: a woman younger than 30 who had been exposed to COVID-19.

The CDR3 loop reads CASRVGGRPNTIYF. The CDR3 bases are TGTGCCAGCAGGGTCGGGGGGCGCCCGAACACCATATATTTT. The chain employs TRBV2 and TRBJ1-3; weak D call: TRBD1 (6 bases). The V end was cut by 6 bases, the J end by 7 bases, with 16 bases between. CDR3 size: 14 residues. Germline values: CDR1 SNHLY, CDR2 FYNNEI.

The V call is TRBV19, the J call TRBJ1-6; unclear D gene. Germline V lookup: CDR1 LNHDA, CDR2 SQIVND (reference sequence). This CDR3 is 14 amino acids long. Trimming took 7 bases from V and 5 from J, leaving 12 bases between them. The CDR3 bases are TGTGCCAGTAAGGTTTACAGAAATAATTCACCCCTCCACTTT. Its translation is CASKVYRNNSPLHF.

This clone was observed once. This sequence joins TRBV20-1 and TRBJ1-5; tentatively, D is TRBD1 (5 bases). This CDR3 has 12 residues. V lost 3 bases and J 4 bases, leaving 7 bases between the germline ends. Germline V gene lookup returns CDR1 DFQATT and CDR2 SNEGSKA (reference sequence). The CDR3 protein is CSASRGNQPQHF. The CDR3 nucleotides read TGCAGTGCTAGTCGGGGGAATCAGCCCCAGCATTTT.

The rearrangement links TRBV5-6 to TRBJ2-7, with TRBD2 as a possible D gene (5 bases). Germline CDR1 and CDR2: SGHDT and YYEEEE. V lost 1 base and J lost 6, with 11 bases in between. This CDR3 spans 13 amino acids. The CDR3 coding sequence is TGTGCCAGCAGCTTGCGGGGAAAGGGCGAGCAGTACTTC. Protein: CASSLRGKGEQYF.

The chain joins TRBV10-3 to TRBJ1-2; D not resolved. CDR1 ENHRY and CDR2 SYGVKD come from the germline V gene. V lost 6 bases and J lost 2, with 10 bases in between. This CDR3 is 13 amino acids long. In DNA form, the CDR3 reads TGTGCCATCAGGAATACTATCAACTATGGCTACACCTTC. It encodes CAIRNTINYGYTF.

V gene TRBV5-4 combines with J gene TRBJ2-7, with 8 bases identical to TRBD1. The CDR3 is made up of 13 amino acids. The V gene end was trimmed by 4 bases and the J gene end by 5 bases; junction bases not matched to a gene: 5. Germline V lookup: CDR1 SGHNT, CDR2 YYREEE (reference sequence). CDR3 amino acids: CASSPTGEHEQYF. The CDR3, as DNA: TGTGCCAGCAGCCCGACAGGGGAACACGAGCAGTACTTC.

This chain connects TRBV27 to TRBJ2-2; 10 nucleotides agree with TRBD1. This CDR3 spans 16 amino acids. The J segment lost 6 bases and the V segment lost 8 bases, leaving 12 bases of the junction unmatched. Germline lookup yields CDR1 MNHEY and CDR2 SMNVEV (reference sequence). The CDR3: CASRPWDRGIAGELFF. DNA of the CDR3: TGTGCCAGCCGACCTTGGGACAGGGGTATCGCCGGGGAGCTGTTTTTT.

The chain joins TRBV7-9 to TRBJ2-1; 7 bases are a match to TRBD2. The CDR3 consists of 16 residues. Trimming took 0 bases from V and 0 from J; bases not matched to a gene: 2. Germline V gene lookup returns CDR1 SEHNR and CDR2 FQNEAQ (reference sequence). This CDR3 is CASSLAWTSSYNEQFF. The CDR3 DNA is TGTGCCAGCAGCTTAGCTTGGACTAGCTCCTACAATGAGCAGTTCTTC. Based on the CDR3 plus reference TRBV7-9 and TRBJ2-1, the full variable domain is DTGVSQNPRHKITKRGQNVTFRCDPISEHNRLYWYRQTLGQGPEFLTYFQNEAQLEKSRLLSDRFSAERPKGSFSTLEIQRTEQGDSAMYLCASSLAWTSSYNEQFFGPGTRLTVL.

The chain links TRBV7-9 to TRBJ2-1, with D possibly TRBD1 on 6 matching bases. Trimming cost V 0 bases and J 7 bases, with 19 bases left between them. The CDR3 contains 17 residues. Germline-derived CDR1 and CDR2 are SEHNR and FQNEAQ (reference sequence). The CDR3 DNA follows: TGTGCCAGCAGCTTAGCGTTTCTGGGGACACCGACTAATGAGCAGTTCTTC. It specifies CASSLAFLGTPTNEQFF.

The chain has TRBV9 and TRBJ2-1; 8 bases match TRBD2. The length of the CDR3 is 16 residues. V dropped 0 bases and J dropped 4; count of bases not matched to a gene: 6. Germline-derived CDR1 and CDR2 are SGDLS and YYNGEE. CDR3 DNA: TGTGCCAGCAGCGTAGCGGGACTAGGCTCTTACAATGAGCAGTTCTTC. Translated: CASSVAGLGSYNEQFF.

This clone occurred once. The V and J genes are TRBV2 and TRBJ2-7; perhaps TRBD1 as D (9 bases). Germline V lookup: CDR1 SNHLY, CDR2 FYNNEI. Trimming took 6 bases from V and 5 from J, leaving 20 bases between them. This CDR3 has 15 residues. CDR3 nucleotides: TGTGCCAGCAGGTCGGGGGGGACAGGGTCCCACGAGCAGTACTTC. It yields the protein CASRSGGTGSHEQYF.

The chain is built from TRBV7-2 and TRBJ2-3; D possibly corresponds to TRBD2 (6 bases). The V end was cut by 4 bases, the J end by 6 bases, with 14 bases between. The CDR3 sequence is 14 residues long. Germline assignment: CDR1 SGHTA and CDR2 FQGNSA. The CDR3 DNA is TGTGCCAGCAGCTCACAGACCAGCGGGGATACGCAGTATTTT. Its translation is CASSSQTSGDTQYF.

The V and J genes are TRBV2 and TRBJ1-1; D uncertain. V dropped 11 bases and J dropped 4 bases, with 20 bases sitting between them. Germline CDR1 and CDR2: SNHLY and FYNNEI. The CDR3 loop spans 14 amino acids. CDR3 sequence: CARADIGVGTEAFF. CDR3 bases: TGTGCCCGCGCGGATATTGGTGTTGGCACTGAAGCTTTCTTT.

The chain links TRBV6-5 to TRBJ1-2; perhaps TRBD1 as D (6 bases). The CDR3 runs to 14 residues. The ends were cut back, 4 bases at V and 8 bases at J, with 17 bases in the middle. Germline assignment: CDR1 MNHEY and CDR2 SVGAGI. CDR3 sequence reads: CASSSQDSRRGYTF. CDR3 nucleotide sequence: TGTGCCAGCAGTTCTCAGGACAGCCGTCGGGGCTACACCTTC.

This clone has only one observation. For the CDR3, the DNA is TGCAGCGTCCGTGGGACTAGCGGGAGGGTCCCAGATACGCAGTATTTT. Translating gives CSVRGTSGRVPDTQYF. V is TRBV29-1 and J is TRBJ2-3, with 16 bases lining up with TRBD2. Germline V gene data show CDR1 as SQVTM and CDR2 as ANQGSEA. The CDR3 sequence is 16 residues long. V was pared by 6 bases and J by 4 bases, with 7 bases of the junction left unmatched.

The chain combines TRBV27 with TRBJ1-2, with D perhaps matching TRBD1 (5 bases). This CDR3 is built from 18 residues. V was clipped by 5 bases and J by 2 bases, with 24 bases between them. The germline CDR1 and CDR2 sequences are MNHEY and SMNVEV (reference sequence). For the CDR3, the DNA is TGTGCCAGCAGTCACCATGGGGAGGGGTGGGGGTCCAACTATGGCTACACCTTC. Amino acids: CASSHHGEGWGSNYGYTF.

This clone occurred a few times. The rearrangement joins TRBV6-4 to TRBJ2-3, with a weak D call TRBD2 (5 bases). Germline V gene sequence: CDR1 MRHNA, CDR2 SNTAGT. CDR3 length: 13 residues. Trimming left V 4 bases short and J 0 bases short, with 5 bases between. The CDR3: CASSGGSTDTQYF. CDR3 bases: TGTGCCAGCAGTGGCGGGAGCACAGATACGCAGTATTTT.

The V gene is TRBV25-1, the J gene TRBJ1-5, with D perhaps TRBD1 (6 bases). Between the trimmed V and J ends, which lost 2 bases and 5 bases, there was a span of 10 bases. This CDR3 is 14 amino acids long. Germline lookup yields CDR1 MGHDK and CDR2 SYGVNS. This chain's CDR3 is CASSEGGHYQPQHF. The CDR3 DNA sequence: TGTGCCAGCAGTGAAGGGGGCCACTATCAGCCCCAGCATTTT. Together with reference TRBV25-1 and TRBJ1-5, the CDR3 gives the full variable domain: EADIYQTPRYLVIGTGKKITLECSQTMGHDKMYWYQQDPGMELHLIHYSYGVNSTEKGDLSSESTVSRIRTEHFPLTLESARPSHTSQYLCASSEGGHYQPQHFGDGTRLSIL.

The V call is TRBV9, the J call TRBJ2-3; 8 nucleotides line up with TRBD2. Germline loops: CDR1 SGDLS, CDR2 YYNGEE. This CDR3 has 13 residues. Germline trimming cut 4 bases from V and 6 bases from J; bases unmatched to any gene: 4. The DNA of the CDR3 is TGTGCCAGCAGCCCTCGACTAGCGGATACGCAGTATTTT. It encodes CASSPRLADTQYF.

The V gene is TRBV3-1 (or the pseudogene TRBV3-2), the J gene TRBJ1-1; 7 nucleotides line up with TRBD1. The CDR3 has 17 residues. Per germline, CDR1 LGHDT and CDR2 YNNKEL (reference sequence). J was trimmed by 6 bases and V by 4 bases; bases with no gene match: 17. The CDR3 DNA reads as TGTGCCAGCAGCCCCCTACCGGGAGGGGGCGGGTCGGCTGAAGCTTTCTTT. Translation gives CASSPLPGGGGSAEAFF.

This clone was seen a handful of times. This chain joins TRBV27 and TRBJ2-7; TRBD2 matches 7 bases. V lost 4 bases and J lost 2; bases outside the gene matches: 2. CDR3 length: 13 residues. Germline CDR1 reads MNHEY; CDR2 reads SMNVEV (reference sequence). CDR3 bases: TGTGCCAGCAGTTCGGGGAGGGCCTACGAGCAGTACTTC. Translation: CASSSGRAYEQYF.

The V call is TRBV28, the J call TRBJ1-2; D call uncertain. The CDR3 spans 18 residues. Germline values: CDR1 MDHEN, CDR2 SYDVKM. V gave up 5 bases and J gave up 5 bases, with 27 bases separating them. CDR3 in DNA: TGTGCCAGCAGTCCACAAGACGCGGGCGGTATTTCCCGATATGGCTACACCTTC. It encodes CASSPQDAGGISRYGYTF.

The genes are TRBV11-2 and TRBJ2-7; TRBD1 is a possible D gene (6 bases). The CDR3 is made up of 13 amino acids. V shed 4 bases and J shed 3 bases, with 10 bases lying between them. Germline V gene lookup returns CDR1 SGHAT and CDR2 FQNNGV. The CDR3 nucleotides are TGTGCCAGCAGCTCGGGACAAAACTACGAGCAGTACTTC. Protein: CASSSGQNYEQYF.

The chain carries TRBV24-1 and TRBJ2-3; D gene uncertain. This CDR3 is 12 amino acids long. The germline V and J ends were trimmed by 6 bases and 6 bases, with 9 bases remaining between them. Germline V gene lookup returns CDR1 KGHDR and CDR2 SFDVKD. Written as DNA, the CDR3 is TGTGCCACCAGTTTGAACGGGGATACGCAGTATTTT. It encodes CATSLNGDTQYF.

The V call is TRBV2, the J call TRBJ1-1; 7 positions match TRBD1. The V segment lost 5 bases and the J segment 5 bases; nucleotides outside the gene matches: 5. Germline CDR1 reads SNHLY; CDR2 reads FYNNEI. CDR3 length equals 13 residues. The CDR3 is CASSRQGGTEAFF. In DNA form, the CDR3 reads TGTGCCAGCAGTAGACAGGGTGGAACTGAAGCTTTCTTT.

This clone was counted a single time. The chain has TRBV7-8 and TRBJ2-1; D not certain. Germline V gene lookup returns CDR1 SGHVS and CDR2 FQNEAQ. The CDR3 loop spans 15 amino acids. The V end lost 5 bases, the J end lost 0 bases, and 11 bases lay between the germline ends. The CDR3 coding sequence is TGTGCCAGCAGCCCTATTAGGAGCTCCTACAATGAGCAGTTCTTC. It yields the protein CASSPIRSSYNEQFF.

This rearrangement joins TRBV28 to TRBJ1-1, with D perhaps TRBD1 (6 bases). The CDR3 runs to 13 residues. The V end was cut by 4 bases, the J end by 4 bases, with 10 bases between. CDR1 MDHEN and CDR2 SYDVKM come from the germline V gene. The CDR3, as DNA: TGTGCCAGCAGTTCCCAGGGGAGCACTGAAGCTTTCTTT. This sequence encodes CASSSQGSTEAFF.

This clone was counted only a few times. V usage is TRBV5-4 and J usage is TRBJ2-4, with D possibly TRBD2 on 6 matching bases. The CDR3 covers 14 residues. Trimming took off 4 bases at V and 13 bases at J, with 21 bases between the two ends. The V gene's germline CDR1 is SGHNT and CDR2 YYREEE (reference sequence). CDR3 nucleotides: TGTGCCAGCAGCCCAACCCCCCGGGACTTCCGACAGTACTTC. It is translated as CASSPTPRDFRQYF.